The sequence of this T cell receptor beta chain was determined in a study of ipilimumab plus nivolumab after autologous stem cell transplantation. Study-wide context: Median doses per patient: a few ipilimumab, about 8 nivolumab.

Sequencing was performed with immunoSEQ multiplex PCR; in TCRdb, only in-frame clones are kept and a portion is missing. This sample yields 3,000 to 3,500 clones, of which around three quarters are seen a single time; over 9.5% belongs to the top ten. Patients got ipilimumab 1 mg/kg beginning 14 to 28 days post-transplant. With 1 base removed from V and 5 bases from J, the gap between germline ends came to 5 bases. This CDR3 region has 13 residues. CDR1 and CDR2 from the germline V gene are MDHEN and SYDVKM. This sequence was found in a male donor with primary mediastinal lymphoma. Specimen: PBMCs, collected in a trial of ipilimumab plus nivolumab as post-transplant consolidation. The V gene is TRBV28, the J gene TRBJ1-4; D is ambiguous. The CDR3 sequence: CASSLSGNEKLFF. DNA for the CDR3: TGTGCCAGCAGTTTATCAGGAAATGAAAAACTGTTTTTT.